A selection of T cell receptor beta chains follows, all from one sample in a study of shared clonotypes between healthy human individuals. Data came from immunoSEQ multiplex PCR; TCRdb stores just in-frame clones and leaves some out. The sample holds around 980,000 clones, 78% seen once. Sequencing was done on a sample of memory CD4+ T cells from PBMCs. Receptors were obtained from a man aged 18 to 30 in good health. Some clones in this sample may be carry-over from other donors' samples. The CDR3 runs from the conserved cysteine through the conserved F or W. A D gene is named only where the DNA matches it firmly. Rows may omit the clone size; those that give it use once, few, many or a size class.

size,J,V,D,DNA,CDR3
-,TRBJ2-5,TRBV28,-,TGTGCCAGCAGTTTTCAGGCGGGGTCCCTAGAGACCCAGTACTTC,CASSFQAGSLETQYF
-,TRBJ1-1,TRBV30,TRBD1,TGTGCCTGGAGGAGACCAGGGGGCTTTGAAGCTTTCTTT,CAWRRPGGFEAFF
-,TRBJ1-4,TRBV5-4,-,TGTGCCAGCAGCAAAGGGCCGTCGGTGGGAAATGAAAAACTGTTTTTT,CASSKGPSVGNEKLFF
-,TRBJ2-3,TRBV5-1,-,TGCGCCAGCAGCTTGGTGGGACAATCAGATACGCAGTATTTT,CASSLVGQSDTQYF
-,TRBJ2-3,TRBV5-6,TRBD2,TGTGCCAGCAGCTGGAACCAGCGGGAGACAGATACGCAGTATTTT,CASSWNQRETDTQYF
-,TRBJ1-6,TRBV28,-,TGTGCCACCTACCCCCAGGGCTATAATTCACCCCTCCACTTT,CATYPQGYNSPLHF
-,TRBJ2-1,TRBV11-3,TRBD2,TGTGCCAGCAGCTTAGGGCTAGCGGGAGTAAATGAGCAGTTCTTC,CASSLGLAGVNEQFF
few,TRBJ1-1,TRBV7-9,-,TGTGCCAGCAGCTCGTGGACGGTTAACACTGAAGCTTTCTTT,CASSSWTVNTEAFF
few,TRBJ2-1,TRBV2,TRBD1,TGTGCCAGCAGTTTGCAGGGGGCCCTACTCGATGAGCAGTTCTTC,CASSLQGALLDEQFF
-,TRBJ2-5,TRBV7-9,-,TGTGCCAGCAGCTCCCAGTCAGAGACCCAGTACTTC,CASSSQSETQYF
-,TRBJ1-1,TRBV29-1,-,TGCAGCGTTGTGTCATCAGGGGTTGGGGAAGCTTTCTTT,CSVVSSGVGEAFF
-,TRBJ2-7,TRBV5-1,-,TGCGCCAGCAGCTTGGTGCAGGGCAGCTACGAGCAGTACTTC,CASSLVQGSYEQYF
-,TRBJ1-1,TRBV28,-,TGTGCCAGCATGCTGAACACTGAAGCTTTCTTT,CASMLNTEAFF
-,TRBJ1-2,TRBV19,TRBD1,TGTGCCAGTAGTCCTAGGACAGGAACCTATGGCTACACCTTC,CASSPRTGTYGYTF
once,TRBJ1-1,TRBV6-1,-,TGTGCCAGCACCCCCCAGCGGCAGAGGTATGAAGCTTTCTTT,CASTPQRQRYEAFF
few,TRBJ1-2,TRBV7-3,-,TGTGCCATAACCGGCAGATCCTATGGCTACACCTTC,CAITGRSYGYTF
-,TRBJ2-3,TRBV5-1,-,TGCGCCAGCAGCCGCGGGTCAAGCACAGATACGCAGTATTTT,CASSRGSSTDTQYF
many,TRBJ2-5,TRBV7-2,TRBD2,TGTGCCAGCACGGTGGGCGGGAGGGCCGAAGAGACCCAGTACTTC,CASTVGGRAEETQYF
once,TRBJ2-3,TRBV7-9,-,TGTGCCAGCAGCTTAGTGGCTACCTCAGATACGCAGTATTTT,CASSLVATSDTQYF
-,TRBJ1-5,TRBV6-6,TRBD1,TGTGCCAGCAGAAGCTCCGACAGGGCCCAGCATTTT,CASRSSDRAQHF
-,TRBJ1-4,TRBV18,-,TGTGCCAGCTCGTCCGAAGGGCAGAATGAAAAACTGTTTTTT,CASSSEGQNEKLFF
-,TRBJ1-5,TRBV2,TRBD1,TGTGCCAGCAGCCTAGAACAGGGGAGGGGGGAGCCCCAGCATTTT,CASSLEQGRGEPQHF
-,TRBJ2-5,TRBV12-5,-,TGTGCTAGTGGTTTGTCGGGGGCCGGGGAGACCCAGTACTTC,CASGLSGAGETQYF
-,TRBJ1-5,TRBV6-6,-,TGTGCCAGCAGTTGGACCCCAGGGAGGGATCAGCCCCAGCATTTT,CASSWTPGRDQPQHF
-,TRBJ2-7,TRBV15,TRBD2,TGTGCCACCAGCAGAGCTCTAGCGGGAGGATACGAGCAGTACTTC,CATSRALAGGYEQYF
-,TRBJ1-5,TRBV5-6,-,TGTGCCAGCAGCTTGGGCACAGCCCTTGGGCCCCAGCATTTT,CASSLGTALGPQHF
many,TRBJ1-1,TRBV6-5,-,TGTGCCAGCAGTTATCGGGGGAGTGAAGCTTTCTTT,CASSYRGSEAFF
-,TRBJ2-1,TRBV5-1,-,TGCGCCAGCAGCTTGGATAGGATGGGTGAGCAGTTCTTC,CASSLDRMGEQFF
-,TRBJ2-7,TRBV18,TRBD2,TGTGCCAGCTCGCCTGCCGGGACTAGCAAACACTCCGAACAGTACTTC,CASSPAGTSKHSEQYF
-,TRBJ2-2,TRBV9,TRBD1,TGTGCCAGCGGAGGGGACAGGGATTCCACCGGGGAGCTGTTTTTT,CASGGDRDSTGELFF
-,TRBJ2-3,TRBV11-2,TRBD1,TGTGCCAGCAGCTTAAGGCCGGGACAGGGAGGCGACCATACGCAGTATTTT,CASSLRPGQGGDHTQYF
-,TRBJ2-5,TRBV5-1,TRBD2,TGCGCCAGCAGCTTGCTCTCGACTAGCGGGACAGAGACCCAGTACTTC,CASSLLSTSGTETQYF
-,TRBJ2-5,TRBV5-1,-,TGCGCCAGCAGCTTGGGAGGGGATCAAGAGACCCAGTACTTC,CASSLGGDQETQYF
once,TRBJ1-4,TRBV27,-,TGTGCCAGCAGCCCCATACTGGGGGAAAAACTGTTTTTT,CASSPILGEKLFF
-,TRBJ1-2,TRBV6-5,-,TGTGCCAGCAGTTTTCGGACAGCATCTAACTATGGCTACACCTTC,CASSFRTASNYGYTF
-,TRBJ1-2,TRBV4-2,-,TGTGCCAGCAGCCACGCCGTGATAACGCAGGGGACTTCATATGGCTACACCTTC,CASSHAVITQGTSYGYTF
once,TRBJ2-7,TRBV19,-,TGTGCCAGTAGTATCTCCAGGGGGGCCTACGAGCAGTACTTC,CASSISRGAYEQYF
-,TRBJ2-7,TRBV6-1,TRBD1,TGTGCCAGCTGGGACAGCGAAACCTACGAGCAGTACTTC,CASWDSETYEQYF
-,TRBJ2-1,TRBV11-2,TRBD2,TGTGCCAGCAGCAGGAGCGGGGACCATTACAATGAGCAGTTCTTC,CASSRSGDHYNEQFF
-,TRBJ2-7,TRBV30,-,TGTGCCGCCTCAGGGGTTAGTCCCTACGAGCAGTACTTC,CAASGVSPYEQYF
-,TRBJ1-4,TRBV5-4,-,TGTGCCAGCAGCTTGGTGGGACGGGGAACAACTAATGAAAAACTGTTTTTT,CASSLVGRGTTNEKLFF
-,TRBJ1-1,TRBV2,-,TGTGCCAGCAGTGTAAGTTTTGAAGCTTTCTTT,CASSVSFEAFF
-,TRBJ1-5,TRBV7-2,-,TGTGCCAGCAGCTCAGGAAATCAGCCCCAGCATTTT,CASSSGNQPQHF
-,TRBJ2-2,TRBV11-2,TRBD2,TGTGCCAGCAGCTATAGCGGGAGGGCCGAGACCGGGGAGCTGTTTTTT,CASSYSGRAETGELFF
once,TRBJ2-7,TRBV4-3,-,TGCGCCAGCAGCCAATCACGTGGCAGGGTCTACGAGCAGTACTTC,CASSQSRGRVYEQYF
-,TRBJ2-7,TRBV18,TRBD1,TGTGCCAGCTCAGGCGGGACAGGTGTCTCCTACGAGCAGTACTTC,CASSGGTGVSYEQYF
-,TRBJ1-3,TRBV27,-,TGTGCCAGCCCTAGGGCAGGGTTGTTTTCTGCTGGAAACACCATATATTTT,CASPRAGLFSAGNTIYF
once,TRBJ2-1,TRBV11-2,TRBD2,TGTGCCAGCAGCTCGACTCAAGCGGGAGGTTTGGGAGAGCAGTTCTTC,CASSSTQAGGLGEQFF
-,TRBJ1-2,TRBV19,TRBD1,TGTGCCAGTAGCATCAAGGGGGCCGGTGGCTACACCTTC,CASSIKGAGGYTF
-,TRBJ2-3,TRBV15,-,TGTGCCACCAGCAACTCTAGAACGCGGAATACGCAGTATTTT,CATSNSRTRNTQYF
-,TRBJ1-2,TRBV6-5,TRBD1,TGTGCCAGCAGTTACTCGTATACAGGGGGGTATGGCTACACCTTC,CASSYSYTGGYGYTF